This T cell receptor beta chain is from a study of T cells after yellow fever vaccination (dated by TCRdb to the late 2010s). In the study overall: The SMART-Seq v4 Ultra Low Input RNA kit was used to prepare libraries from fractions with low cell numbers. Bulk TCR alpha and beta repertoires were sequenced longitudinally to track T-cell clones before and after primary and booster YFV17D yellow fever vaccination. Two healthy male donors, one aged 18 to 30 and one aged 30 to 40 years, made up the cohort. Blood was collected at multiple timepoints before and after primary and secondary immunization, and bulk PBMC replicates and cell subsets were isolated. Study-wide findings and limitations: The secondary T-cell response was weaker than the primary response but faster, peaking on day 5 instead of day 15. A small share of clonotypes was detected in both CD4 and CD8 compartments, with the overlap likely arising from convergent recombination. The study included only a couple of donors, which limits how far the findings can be generalized. Because abundant contaminating clonotypes from the bulk population could be contained in FACS-sorted repertoires, computational filtering was required. After the booster, most clones that had expanded after primary vaccination were detected again (around 96% of CD4 and under 90% of CD8), suggesting broad maintenance of memory.

V and J are truncated by 5 bases and 1 base respectively, leaving an intervening sequence of 8 bases. For CDR1 and CDR2, the germline V gene (reference sequence) lists SSHAT and FNYEAQ. The CDR3 spans 14 residues, from the cysteine through the phenylalanine. Only CDR3 DNA is held: 42 bases, read in frame from base 1. TCR cDNA was synthesized by 5'RACE template switching, through which a universal primer site and unique molecular identifiers were introduced. cDNA synthesis was primed from both the TCR alpha and TCR beta constant segments. Library amplification involved two PCR steps, and the second step added sample barcodes and sequencing adapters. Sequencing of libraries was done on Illumina HiSeq 2500 (2x100 bp) or NovaSeq (2x150 bp). The study's own analysis went as follows. Demultiplexing of reads and collapsing into UMI consensus sequences were performed with MIGEC, and V(D)J alignment was carried out with MiXCR. Clonotypes responding to the vaccine were identified with edgeR on replicate PBMC samples, with the criteria of FDR below 0.01 and a log2 fold change above 5 up to day 15. Each bulk clonotype was labeled CD4 or CD8 based on which sequenced repertoire, CD4 or CD8, contained the clonotype at higher abundance. In-frame beta chains were kept once TCRdb had trimmed the public reads at Q25 with fastp and called clones with MiXCR. Rows with one shared CDR3 protein collapse into an entry with the most common genes and DNA. The V and J calls were determined by TCRdb, not by the authors. In all, the sample holds 150,000 to 200,000 distinct CDR3 sequences, and under 7.5% of those were seen once. Around 2.3% of the sample goes to the ten largest clones.

The label giving this sample's treatment or condition can be read as: live attenuated yellow fever vaccine strain. A standard Ficoll-Paque protocol was used to isolate PBMCs from peripheral blood. Dynabeads CD4 and CD8 positive selection kits were used to isolate the CD4 and CD8 T-cell fractions. RNA was extracted with TriZol from bulk PBMCs, CD4 and CD8 fractions, and dextramer-positive and dextramer-negative fractions. This clonotype was found many times. The specificity of this receptor is unknown. Base qualities were left out, and no much larger clone turns up one base away. This material consisted of CD4+ T cells sorted from PBMCs, taken 5 to 6 days after the first yellow fever vaccination. The chain joins TRBV7-7 to TRBJ2-2; no confident D gene assignment can be made. This receptor was obtained from a man in his late teens or twenties who received the YFV17D yellow fever vaccine. The nucleotide sequence is TGTGCCAGCAGCCCTACTTGGAACACCGGGGAGCTGTTTTTT. This encodes CASSPTWNTGELFF.